What follows are 18 T cell receptor beta chains derived from one specimen sequenced in a study of blood T cell repertoires in COVID-19. The method was immunoSEQ multiplex PCR; TCRdb's version includes in-frame clones alone and lacks a portion of them. The table records some 270,000 clones, around 85% of them present only once. Sequenced sample: peripheral blood. The receptors here all came from a human donor with COVID-19, enrolled during active disease. The donor label of this sample is uncertain.

This clone occurred a few times. V is TRBV28 and J is TRBJ1-4, with TRBD1 matching over 7 bases. CDR3 length equals 13 residues. Germline V gene sequence: CDR1 MDHEN, CDR2 SYDVKM. J lost 8 bases, V lost 11 bases, and 11 bases had no gene match. The CDR3 protein is CAGMTGFGEKLFF. The CDR3 DNA sequence: TGTGCCGGAATGACAGGGTTTGGAGAAAAACTGTTTTTT.

The rearrangement uses TRBV5-4 and TRBJ2-7, with D hard to call. Trimming cost V 0 bases and J 4 bases, with 8 bases left between them. Germline CDR1 is SGHNT and CDR2 is YYREEE (reference sequence). The CDR3 loop spans 13 amino acids. CDR3 sequence (DNA): TGTGCCAGCAGCTTGGACATTCAGTACGAGCAGTACTTC. Its translation: CASSLDIQYEQYF.

This sequence joins TRBV5-8 and TRBJ1-4; D remains ambiguous. The germline V gene has CDR1 SGHTS and CDR2 YDEGEE. The CDR3 is made up of 16 amino acids. V was pared by 3 bases and J by 0 bases, with 12 bases between. The CDR3 loop reads CASSSRRATTNEKLFF. In DNA form, the CDR3 reads TGTGCCAGCAGCTCCAGGCGGGCTACAACTAATGAAAAACTGTTTTTT. The variable domain in full, completed from reference TRBV5-8 and TRBJ1-4, reads EAGVTQSPTHLIKTRGQQATLRCSPISGHTSVYWYQQALGLGLQFLLWYDEGEERNRGNFPPRFSGRQFPNYSSELNVNALELEDSALYLCASSSRRATTNEKLFFGSGTQLSVL.

This chain links TRBV9 with TRBJ2-1; 13 bases are shared with TRBD2. The CDR3 contains 19 residues. The J segment lost 5 bases and the V segment lost 0 bases, leaving 11 bases of the junction unmatched. Germline V gene lookup returns CDR1 SGDLS and CDR2 YYNGEE. The CDR3 sequence is CASSVALLGLAGVHNEQFF. DNA for the CDR3: TGTGCCAGCAGCGTAGCCCTCCTCGGACTAGCGGGAGTCCACAATGAGCAGTTCTTC. Full variable domain (remainder filled in from reference TRBV9 and TRBJ2-1): DSGVTQTPKHLITATGQRVTLRCSPRSGDLSVYWYQQSLDQGLQFLIQYYNGEERAKGNILERFSAQQFPDLHSELNLSSLELGDSALYFCASSVALLGLAGVHNEQFFGPGTRLTVL.

The gene calls are TRBV18 and TRBJ1-2; TRBD1 matches 9 bases. Unmatched junction bases numbered 11, after V lost 3 bases and J lost 6 bases. CDR1 and CDR2 (germline): KGHSH, LQKENI. The CDR3 contains 16 residues. The CDR3 sequence: CASSPISGTGIDGYTF. CDR3 bases: TGTGCCAGCTCACCTATCTCCGGGACAGGGATAGATGGCTACACCTTC.

This clone was detected only once. V and J are TRBV3-1 (or the pseudogene TRBV3-2) and TRBJ1-2; D is possibly TRBD1 (5 bases). The CDR3 runs to 15 residues. V was cut by 3 bases and J by 4 bases, with 15 bases left in between. Germline CDR1 LGHDT, CDR2 YNNKEL (reference sequence). Here the CDR3 DNA reads TGTGCCAGCAGCCAGGCCGCGGGGGGTTTCTATGGCTACACCTTC. This translates into CASSQAAGGFYGYTF.

The chain combines TRBV27 with TRBJ1-2; 10 nucleotides match TRBD1. The CDR3 totals 16 residues. J was trimmed by 3 bases and V by 8 bases; bases with no gene match: 12. Germline values: CDR1 MNHEY, CDR2 SMNVEV (reference sequence). The CDR3, as DNA: TGTGCCAGCCGCGTAGCGAAAGGACAGGGGGACTATGGCTACACCTTC. Amino acid sequence: CASRVAKGQGDYGYTF.

The sample holds one count of this clone. The chain employs TRBV7-2 and TRBJ1-2; D may be TRBD1 (5 bases). The CDR3 loop spans 14 amino acids. Looked up from germline, CDR1 is SGHTA and CDR2 is FQGNSA. V lost 2 bases to trimming and J lost 0 bases, with 7 bases between them. CDR3 in amino acids: CASSLWGSNYGYTF. For the CDR3, the DNA is TGTGCCAGCAGCTTATGGGGCTCTAACTATGGCTACACCTTC.

This chain connects TRBV12-3 or TRBV12-4 to TRBJ1-1; a weak D match, TRBD1 (5 bases). V was cut by 5 bases and J by 7 bases, with 14 bases left in between. The CDR3 consists of 13 residues. The CDR3 bases are TGTGCCAGCAGTAAAACCCGGGGGTTTGAAGCTTTCTTT. Translated: CASSKTRGFEAFF.

V usage is TRBV11-2 and J usage is TRBJ2-7; 15 bases line up with TRBD2. Germline V gene sequence: CDR1 SGHAT, CDR2 FQNNGV. This CDR3 has 16 residues. V was pared by 5 bases and J by 6 bases, with 8 bases of the junction left unmatched. The CDR3 sequence: CASSLHPGLAGGEQYF. The CDR3 DNA reads TGTGCCAGCAGCCTCCACCCGGGACTAGCGGGAGGCGAGCAGTACTTC.

The chain recombines TRBV4-3 with TRBJ1-1; D remains ambiguous. The length of the CDR3 is 16 residues. The germline V gene encodes CDR1 LGHNA and CDR2 YSLEER. The germline V and J ends were trimmed by 1 base and 11 bases, with 23 bases remaining between them. DNA of the CDR3: TGCGCCAGCAGCCAAGTTTTTCAGGTTTGGTCCGAAACGGCTTTCTTT. Its protein product is CASSQVFQVWSETAFF.

The chain uses TRBV3-1 (or the pseudogene TRBV3-2) and TRBJ2-2, with 12 bases aligning to TRBD2. Germline trimming cut 7 bases from V and 1 base from J; bases unmatched to any gene: 7. The CDR3 is 17 residues long. CDR1 and CDR2 from the germline V gene are LGHDT and YNNKEL (reference sequence). CDR3 loop: CASKSASGRENTGELFF. The CDR3 bases are TGTGCCAGCAAGTCCGCTAGCGGGAGGGAGAACACCGGGGAGCTGTTTTTT.

The CDR3: CASSWAGGNTIYF. The CDR3 coding sequence is TGTGCCAGCAGTTGGGCAGGGGGAAACACCATATATTTT. This chain uses TRBV6-5 with TRBJ1-3; D may be TRBD1 (5 bases). Germline V gene sequence: CDR1 MNHEY, CDR2 SVGAGI. The CDR3 contains 13 residues. V lost 4 bases and J lost 4, with 8 bases in between.

The sample holds one count of this clone. The V call is TRBV7-9, the J call TRBJ2-2; 9 nucleotides match TRBD1. This CDR3 has 15 amino acids. The junction had 5 bases not matched to a gene; V was cut back by 2 bases and J by 7 bases. The germline V gene has CDR1 SEHNR and CDR2 FQNEAQ (reference sequence). The CDR3 region has the DNA TGTGCCAGCAGCTTATCACAGGGGGCGAACGGGGAGCTGTTTTTT. Its protein is CASSLSQGANGELFF. The complete variable domain, with remaining parts taken from reference TRBV7-9 and TRBJ2-2, reads DTGVSQNPRHKITKRGQNVTFRCDPISEHNRLYWYRQTLGQGPEFLTYFQNEAQLEKSRLLSDRFSAERPKGSFSTLEIQRTEQGDSAMYLCASSLSQGANGELFFGEGSRLTVL.

The chain employs TRBV2 and TRBJ1-2, with D maybe TRBD1 (6 bases). CDR1 SNHLY and CDR2 FYNNEI come from the germline V gene. V lost 4 bases and J lost 8, with 20 bases in between. The CDR3 has 15 residues. The CDR3 sequence: CASSVEVRGLGGYTF. The CDR3 DNA sequence: TGTGCCAGCAGTGTCGAGGTCAGGGGTTTGGGAGGCTACACCTTC.

This chain connects TRBV5-1 to TRBJ2-3; the match to TRBD1 covers 7 bases. The V segment lost 0 bases and the J segment 3 bases; nucleotides outside the gene matches: 7. Germline V lookup: CDR1 SGHRS, CDR2 YFSETQ. CDR3 size: 16 residues. CDR3: CASSLAATGVTDTQYF. CDR3 DNA: TGCGCCAGCAGCTTGGCAGCCACAGGGGTAACAGATACGCAGTATTTT.

V usage is TRBV7-8 and J usage is TRBJ2-5; 8 nucleotides match TRBD1. The CDR3 spans 14 residues. CDR1 is SGHVS, CDR2 FQNEAQ, per germline. The V gene end was trimmed by 5 bases and the J gene end by 7 bases; junction bases not matched to a gene: 9. The CDR3 sequence: CASSRWTGTGTQYF. As DNA, the CDR3 is TGTGCCAGCAGCCGCTGGACAGGGACTGGGACCCAGTACTTC.

The J gene is TRBJ2-5, the V gene TRBV5-4; TRBD2 agrees at 7 bases. V dropped 7 bases and J dropped 1; count of bases not matched to a gene: 7. This CDR3 has 14 residues. Germline V gene data show CDR1 as SGHNT and CDR2 as YYREEE (reference sequence). DNA for the CDR3: TGTGCCAGCCGACGTGCTAGCGGCCAAGAGACCCAGTACTTC. Its translation is CASRRASGQETQYF.